The clone carrying this T cell receptor (beta chain) showed up just once. The antigen is not known. The data derive from a study of cytomegalovirus exposure and HLA in healthy donors. Study information: Earlier results showed roughly 120 million unique TCR beta sequences derived from 150 million to 200 million T cells. Study-wide points: It was only CMV serostatus that was available as immune exposure information. In a later analysis, the majority of CMV-associated beta chains seemingly showed HLA restriction. Reports indicated that the classifier achieved high specificity and sensitivity in diagnosing cytomegalovirus status.

The PCR had 60 Vbeta and 13 Jbeta primers. Measured with immunoSEQ multiplex PCR; TCRdb has only the in-frame clones, and not every one. The data show fewer than 70,000 clones, about 80% seen once. The specimen was PBMCs. The clonotype was recovered from a woman aged 40 to 49 in good health and CMV-seronegative.

The CDR3 region has the DNA TGTGCCAGCAGCTTAATGGCCGCAACCGATACGCAGTATTTT. Its translation: CASSLMAATDTQYF. The chain has TRBV7-3 and TRBJ2-3; D unresolved. Trimming cost V 1 base and J 6 bases, with 11 bases left between them. Germline lookup yields CDR1 SGHTA and CDR2 FQGTGA. The CDR3 has 14 residues.